Listed below are T cell receptor beta chains from one sample, sequenced in a study of CD8 T cells in ankylosing spondylitis. TCRdb reprocessed the 5' RACE reads via MiXCR and lists one record per CDR3 protein. The sample has roughly 670,000 distinct CDR3 sequences, around 17% seen once. Sequencing was performed on blood, either unsorted or a sorted T cell fraction (not recorded which). The receptor source for this set is a male donor with ankylosing spondylitis. The CDR3 runs from the conserved cysteine through the conserved F or W. The order of the fields is V gene, D gene, clone size, J gene, CDR3 DNA, CDR3 protein. A D gene is named only where the DNA matches it firmly. Size tells how often a clone was seen (once, few, many) or the class of an expanded clone, and some rows leave it out.

>TRBV6-2/TRBV6-3|.|few|TRBJ1-5
TGTGCCAGCAGTTACGCAGGGCAATACAATCAGCCCCAGCATTTT
CASSYAGQYNQPQHF
>TRBV11-2|TRBD2|.|TRBJ2-2
TGTGCCAGCAGCTTTGGGACTAGCGGGATAGGCGGGGAGCTGTTTTTT
CASSFGTSGIGGELFF
>TRBV10-3|.|.|TRBJ2-7
TGTGCCATCCAGGGAAATAGCGACGAGCAGTACTTC
CAIQGNSDEQYF
>TRBV12-3/TRBV12-4|TRBD2|few|TRBJ2-7
TGTGCCAGCAGTCTTAGCGGGAGGCTTTACGAGCAGTACTTC
CASSLSGRLYEQYF
>TRBV4-2|TRBD1|few|TRBJ2-1
TGTGCCAGCAGCCAGGCCCCATGGGACAGCCTTTACAATGAGCAGTTCTTC
CASSQAPWDSLYNEQFF
>TRBV29-1|.|.|TRBJ1-2
TGCAGCGTTGAGTCTTACACCTTC
CSVESYTF
>TRBV21-1|.|few|TRBJ2-7
TGTGCCAGCAGCAAATTCAGTCCAAACAGGGGGCGTTACGAGCAGTACTTC
CASSKFSPNRGRYEQYF
>TRBV12-3/TRBV12-4|.|many|TRBJ2-5
TGTGCCAGCAGTTTAGAGGACGGCGAGGGGGAGACCCAGTACTTC
CASSLEDGEGETQYF
>TRBV20-1|TRBD2|few|TRBJ2-3
TGCAGTGCTAGAGGGGGACTAGACAAGCCAGATACGCAGTATTTT
CSARGGLDKPDTQYF
>TRBV27|.|.|TRBJ2-5
TGTGCCAGCAGTACCTTCGGAGGGCCCATCAAGGCCCAGTACTTC
CASSTFGGPIKAQYF
>TRBV3-1|.|many|TRBJ2-7
TGTGCCAGCAGCCAAACCAACTACGAGCAGTACTTC
CASSQTNYEQYF
>TRBV20-1|TRBD2|.|TRBJ2-3
TGCAGTGCCAAGCGGGGGGGCTTATCAGATACGCAGTATTTT
CSAKRGGLSDTQYF
>TRBV7-9|TRBD1|.|TRBJ2-7
TGTGCCAGCAGCTTCCGAGGAGGGGGGACAGGGCTATACGAGCAGTACTTC
CASSFRGGGTGLYEQYF
>TRBV20-1|.|.|TRBJ2-7
TGCAGTGCTAGCTTTAGGGACGAGCAGTACTTC
CSASFRDEQYF
>TRBV11-2|.|few|TRBJ2-1
TGTGCCAGCAGTTCGGGCCCCCGGGGTGAGCAGTTCTTC
CASSSGPRGEQFF
>TRBV12-3/TRBV12-4|.|few|TRBJ2-5
TGTGCCAGCAGTTTCGAAGATCAAGAGACCCAGTACTTC
CASSFEDQETQYF
>TRBV12-3/TRBV12-4|TRBD2|.|TRBJ2-5
TGTGCCAGCAGCGACAGGGGGGCTAGCGGGGGGGAAGAGACCCAGTACTTC
CASSDRGASGGEETQYF
>TRBV29-1|TRBD1|.|TRBJ1-1
TGCAGCGTTGGGACAGGTGGCCTGAACACTGAAGCTTTCTTT
CSVGTGGLNTEAFF
>TRBV5-1|TRBD1|.|TRBJ1-6
TGCGCCAGCAGCCGGGGACAGACTTATAATTCACCCCTCCACTTT
CASSRGQTYNSPLHF
>TRBV6-2/TRBV6-3|TRBD2|few|TRBJ2-3
TGTGCCAGCGCGAAATTTCAGGGAACTAGCGGGAGCACAGATACGCAGTATTTT
CASAKFQGTSGSTDTQYF
>TRBV27|.|.|TRBJ1-5
TGTGCCAGCAGTTTTAGCGGGGCCCCTCATCAGCCCCAGCATTTT
CASSFSGAPHQPQHF
>TRBV20-1|TRBD2|few|TRBJ2-3
TGCAGTGCTAACTCTCTAGCGGGGACAGATACGCAGTATTTT
CSANSLAGTDTQYF
>TRBV12-5|TRBD2|.|TRBJ2-5
TGTGCTAGTGGTGCTTCGACTAGCGGGGGTTGGGAGACCCAGTACTTC
CASGASTSGGWETQYF
>TRBV5-1|.|few|TRBJ2-7
TGCGCCAGCAGCTTGACTCCTGTGGGGGCCTACGAGCAGTACTTC
CASSLTPVGAYEQYF
>TRBV3-1|.|few|TRBJ2-3
TGTGCCAGCAGCCAGTCGGGACTGTTTAGCACAGATACGCAGTATTTT
CASSQSGLFSTDTQYF
>TRBV5-1|TRBD1|few|TRBJ1-1
TGCGCCAGCAGCGGGACAGGGCGGGACACTGAAGCTTTCTTT
CASSGTGRDTEAFF
>TRBV12-3/TRBV12-4|TRBD1|.|TRBJ2-4
TGTGCCAGCACCTCTCGAACGACAGGGGTGGCCAAAAACATTCAGTACTTC
CASTSRTTGVAKNIQYF
>TRBV20-1|TRBD1|.|TRBJ1-6
TGCTGTGCTAGAGGCAACGCGGGACAGGGTAATAATTCACCCCTCCACTTT
CCARGNAGQGNNSPLHF
>TRBV18|.|.|TRBJ2-3
TGTGCCAGCACACGAGGGGGGGCCTTAGATACGCAGTATTTT
CASTRGGALDTQYF
>TRBV20-1|.|many|TRBJ1-3
TGCAGTGCTAGAGACACGCTAGGGGCTGGAAACACCATATATTTT
CSARDTLGAGNTIYF
>TRBV7-8|.|few|TRBJ2-1
TGTGCCAGCAGCTTCGGACTCGGGGATGAGCAGTTCTTC
CASSFGLGDEQFF
>TRBV20-1|.|.|TRBJ2-7
TGCAGTGCTAGAGAAGGGCGTAGCAGGGACGAGCAGTACTTC
CSAREGRSRDEQYF
>TRBV5-1|.|.|TRBJ2-7
TGCGCCAGCAGCTTGGACACGAACTACGAGCAGTACTTC
CASSLDTNYEQYF
>TRBV6-5|TRBD2|few|TRBJ2-1
TGTGCCAGCAGTTACTCTGGCGGGAGGGCGAACAATGAGCAGTTCTTC
CASSYSGGRANNEQFF
>TRBV12-3/TRBV12-4|TRBD1|few|TRBJ2-2
TGTGCCAGCATCCGACAGGGGGCCAACACCGGGGAGCTGTTTTTT
CASIRQGANTGELFF
>TRBV27|.|.|TRBJ1-1
TGTGCCAGCACCGCCCTGGGTTATGGAAGGAACACTGAAGCTTTCTTT
CASTALGYGRNTEAFF
>TRBV3-1|.|.|TRBJ2-2
TGTGCCAGCAGACAGCCAGCCGGGGAGCTGTTTTTT
CASRQPAGELFF
>TRBV18|.|.|TRBJ1-5
TGTGCCAGCTCACTGGACACATCTCAGCCCCAGCATTTT
CASSLDTSQPQHF
>TRBV20-1|TRBD1|.|TRBJ2-5
TGCAGTGCTGGGGACAGGGGGGGACTAGCAGACCAAGAGACCCAGTACTTC
CSAGDRGGLADQETQYF
>TRBV6-1|TRBD1|.|TRBJ1-4
TGTGCCAGCAGTACACGGACAGGATGGGGTGAAAAACTGTTTTTT
CASSTRTGWGEKLFF
>TRBV5-1|.|.|TRBJ1-3
TGCGCCACAACGGAAGGGACTTCTGGAAACACCATATATTTT
CATTEGTSGNTIYF